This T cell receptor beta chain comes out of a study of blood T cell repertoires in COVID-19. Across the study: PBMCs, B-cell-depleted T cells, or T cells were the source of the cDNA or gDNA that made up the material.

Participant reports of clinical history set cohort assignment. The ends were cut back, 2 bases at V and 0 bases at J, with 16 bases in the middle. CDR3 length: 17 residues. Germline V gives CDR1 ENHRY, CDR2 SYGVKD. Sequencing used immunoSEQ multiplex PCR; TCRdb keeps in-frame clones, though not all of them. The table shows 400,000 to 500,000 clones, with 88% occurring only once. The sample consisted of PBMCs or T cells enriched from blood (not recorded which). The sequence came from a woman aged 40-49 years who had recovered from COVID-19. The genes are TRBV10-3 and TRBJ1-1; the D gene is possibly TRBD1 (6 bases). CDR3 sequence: CAISEPIPGHMNTEAFF. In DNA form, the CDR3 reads TGTGCCATCAGTGAGCCAATCCCGGGACACATGAACACTGAAGCTTTCTTT.